These T cell receptor beta chains were read from a single sample in a study of T cell responses to AZD1222 COVID-19 vaccine. The data were produced by immunoSEQ multiplex PCR, yet TCRdb's version contains in-frame clones alone and is incomplete. The sample includes roughly 180,000 clones, 87% of them seen just once. The sequenced sample was peripheral blood, obtained on day 0 of AZD1222 vaccination. The source of these receptors is an adult in good health. Both conserved end residues are trimmed from each CDR3. The D gene is left open where the match is weak.

>13|TRBV5-1|TRBD2|TRBJ2-1
ASSLGLAGASEQF
>11|TRBV27|TRBD1|TRBJ2-7
ASSFGTDHEQY
>15|TRBV24-1|TRBD2|TRBJ2-1
ATSDPPGTRSYNEQF
>13|TRBV6-2/TRBV6-3|NA|TRBJ1-4
ASSYSVTGHEKLF
>12|TRBV5-6|NA|TRBJ1-5
ASSLQGFWQPQH
>14|TRBV5-1|NA|TRBJ2-7
ASSSADGGPSYEQY
>13|TRBV7-3|TRBD1|TRBJ2-7
ASRTTGGDLGQQY
>12|TRBV5-1|TRBD2|TRBJ2-7
ASYPGLASYEQY
>12|TRBV28|TRBD1|TRBJ1-4
ASSFMTGDEKLF
>12|TRBV4-2|NA|NA
ASSHQRSSYEQY
>11|TRBV7-9|NA|TRBJ1-2
ASSLERDYGYT
>10|TRBV3-1/TRBV3-2|NA|TRBJ2-7
ASSQVSSEQY
>12|TRBV27|NA|TRBJ2-3
ASSSRGSTDTQY
>13|TRBV6-4|NA|TRBJ2-6
ASSDGSSGANVLT
>13|TRBV19|TRBD1|TRBJ1-1
ASSTRQGVGTEAF
>14|TRBV11-2|NA|TRBJ1-4
ASSLAGLRVGEKLF
>10|TRBV2|NA|TRBJ1-2
ASSRASGGYT
>13|TRBV27|TRBD1|TRBJ1-1
ASRSVAGGRTEAF
>13|TRBV25-1|NA|TRBJ1-4
ASSGAAFLNEKLF
>13|TRBV5-6|TRBD1|TRBJ1-2
ASSLWAGGRKGYT
>13|TRBV4-2|NA|TRBJ2-2
ASSQDLVPTGELF
>12|TRBV6-2/TRBV6-3|NA|TRBJ2-2
ASSYGGPTGELF
>12|TRBV18|TRBD1|TRBJ2-7
ASSQGTATYEQY
>14|TRBV7-9|TRBD1|TRBJ1-1
ASSLILDRERPEAF
>11|TRBV18|NA|TRBJ2-5
ASSPRPQEAQY
>9|TRBV29-1|NA|TRBJ2-1
SALHYNEQF
>11|TRBV5-6|TRBD1|TRBJ1-1
ASSLGTGTEAF
>11|TRBV29-1|NA|TRBJ2-5
SVRRGLQETQY
>12|TRBV28|NA|TRBJ1-5
ASSVPAGNQPQH
>14|TRBV5-5|TRBD1|TRBJ2-3
ASSFWTGGGTDTQY
>13|TRBV6-5|TRBD1|TRBJ2-5
ASRRLGQKQETQY
>11|TRBV9|NA|TRBJ1-5
ASSVDGGQPQH
>13|TRBV27|NA|TRBJ1-4
ASSHRSGRWEKLF
>13|TRBV11-2|NA|TRBJ1-3
ASSPRDSPGNTIY
>13|TRBV27|NA|TRBJ2-7
ASRMVGRVIYEQY
>11|TRBV4-1|NA|TRBJ1-4
ASSPPGAKKLF
>13|TRBV15|NA|TRBJ1-1
APSRRGGRNTEAF
>11|TRBV7-2|NA|TRBJ2-3
ASSLSYTDTQY
>13|TRBV2|TRBD1|TRBJ2-5
ASSERDRAGETQY
>12|TRBV3-1/TRBV3-2|NA|TRBJ1-6
ASSQVIRSSPLH
>11|TRBV30|TRBD1|TRBJ1-2
APGQVVGYGYT
>13|TRBV3-1/TRBV3-2|NA|TRBJ1-3
ASSQGLYSGNTIY
>13|TRBV3-1/TRBV3-2|NA|TRBJ1-4
ASSQLAMPAEKLF
>20|TRBV19|TRBD1|TRBJ1-1
ASSRRQGGRITHVGRDTEAF
>12|TRBV2|NA|TRBJ1-2
ASSEKGYNYGYT
>14|TRBV9|NA|TRBJ1-4
ASSVGQLATNEKLF
>13|TRBV7-2|TRBD2|TRBJ2-3
ASTLLAGSTDTQY
>10|TRBV28|NA|TRBJ2-3
ASSKVPGTQY
>12|TRBV5-4|NA|TRBJ1-2
ASSLGGPVYGYT
>9|TRBV30|NA|TRBJ1-1
AWRGNTEAF
>12|TRBV11-2|TRBD2|TRBJ2-5
ASSLTSGGETQY
>14|TRBV11-2|TRBD1|TRBJ2-7
ASSTHRGKGAHEQY
>12|TRBV2|TRBD1|TRBJ1-6
ASRITGGHSPLH
>10|TRBV28|NA|TRBJ2-3
ASSLPGQAQY
>14|TRBV24-1|TRBD1|TRBJ2-3
ATSDPDRERTDTQY
>10|TRBV27|NA|TRBJ1-2
ASRDPGYGYT
>11|TRBV27|NA|TRBJ2-1
ASSLFGFHEQF